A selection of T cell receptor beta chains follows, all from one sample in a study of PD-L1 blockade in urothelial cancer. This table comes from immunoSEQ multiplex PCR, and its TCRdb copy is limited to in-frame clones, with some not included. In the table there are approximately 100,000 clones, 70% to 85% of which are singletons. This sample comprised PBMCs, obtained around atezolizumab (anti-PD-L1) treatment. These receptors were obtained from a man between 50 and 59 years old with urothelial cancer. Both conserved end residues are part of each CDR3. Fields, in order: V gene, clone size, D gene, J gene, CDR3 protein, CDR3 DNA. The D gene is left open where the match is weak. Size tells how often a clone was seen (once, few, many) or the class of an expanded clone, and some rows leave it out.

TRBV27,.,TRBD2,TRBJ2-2,CASSLGLAGPNTGELFF,TGTGCCAGCAGTCTTGGACTAGCGGGACCGAACACCGGGGAGCTGTTTTTT
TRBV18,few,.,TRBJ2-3,CASSPGGIADTQYF,TGTGCCAGCTCACCAGGGGGGATCGCAGATACGCAGTATTTT
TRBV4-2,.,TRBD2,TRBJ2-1,CASSTSGTSGSDEQFF,TGTGCCAGCAGCACCTCCGGGACTAGCGGGAGCGATGAGCAGTTCTTC
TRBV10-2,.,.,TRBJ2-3,CASSNGGAGTDTQYF,TGCGCCAGCAGTAATGGCGGGGCGGGCACAGATACGCAGTATTTT
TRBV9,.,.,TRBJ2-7,CASSPRDGGDEQYF,TGTGCCAGCAGCCCCCGTGACGGAGGGGACGAGCAGTACTTC
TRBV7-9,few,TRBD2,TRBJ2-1,CASSLGTSGYNEQFF,TGTGCCAGCAGCTTAGGGACTAGCGGATACAATGAGCAGTTCTTC
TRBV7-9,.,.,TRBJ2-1,CASSTGWYNEQFF,TGTGCCAGCAGCACGGGGTGGTACAATGAGCAGTTCTTC
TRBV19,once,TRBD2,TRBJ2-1,CASSTGTSGYNEQFF,TGTGCCAGTAGTACCGGGACTAGCGGATACAATGAGCAGTTCTTC
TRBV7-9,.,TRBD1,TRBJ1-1,CASSLSRDRAARVNTEAFF,TGTGCCAGCAGCTTAAGCCGGGACAGGGCCGCCCGGGTGAACACTGAAGCTTTCTTT
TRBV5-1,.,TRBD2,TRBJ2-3,CASSLQASGGDTQYF,TGCGCCAGCAGCTTGCAGGCTAGCGGGGGGGATACGCAGTATTTT
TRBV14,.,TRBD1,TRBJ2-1,CASSQLQGWEQFF,TGTGCCAGCAGCCAACTACAGGGGTGGGAGCAGTTCTTC
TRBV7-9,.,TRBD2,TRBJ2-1,CASSSAGGQDYEQFF,TGTGCCAGCAGCTCGGCGGGAGGGCAGGATTATGAGCAGTTCTTC
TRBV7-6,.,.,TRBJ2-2,CASSLVGNTGELFF,TGTGCCAGCAGCTTAGTCGGGAACACCGGGGAGCTGTTTTTT
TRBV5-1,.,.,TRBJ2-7,CASSSPGAYEQYF,TGCGCCAGCAGCTCCCCCGGGGCCTACGAGCAGTACTTC
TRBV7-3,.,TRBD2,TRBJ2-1,CASSLKGLAALNEQFF,TGTGCCAGCAGCTTAAAGGGACTAGCGGCACTCAATGAGCAGTTCTTC
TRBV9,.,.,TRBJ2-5,CASSVGSQGETQYF,TGTGCCAGCAGCGTAGGTTCACAGGGAGAGACCCAGTACTTC
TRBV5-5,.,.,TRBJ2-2,CASSLEGTNTGELFF,TGTGCCAGCAGCTTGGAGGGGACGAACACCGGGGAGCTGTTTTTT
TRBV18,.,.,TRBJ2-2,CASSPGQGLRTGELFF,TGTGCCAGCTCACCGGGCCAGGGCTTACGCACCGGGGAGCTGTTTTTT
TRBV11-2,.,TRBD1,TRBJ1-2,CASSPDRGGYGYTF,TGTGCCAGCAGCCCCGACAGGGGAGGATATGGCTACACCTTC
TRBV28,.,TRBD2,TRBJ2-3,CASSLDGRAVDTQYF,TGTGCCAGCAGTTTAGACGGGAGGGCCGTGGATACGCAGTATTTT
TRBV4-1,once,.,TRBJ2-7,CASSHGQSSYEQYF,TGCGCCAGCAGCCACGGACAGAGCTCCTACGAGCAGTACTTC
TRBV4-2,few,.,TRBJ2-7,CASSPNGSSYEQYF,TGTGCCAGCAGCCCGAACGGGAGCTCCTACGAGCAGTACTTC
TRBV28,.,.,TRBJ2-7,CASSLFDSYYEQYF,TGTGCCAGCAGTCTGTTTGACTCCTACTACGAGCAGTACTTC
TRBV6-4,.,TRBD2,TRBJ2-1,CASSDEASGGGYNEQFF,TGTGCCAGCAGTGACGAAGCGTCGGGAGGCGGGTACAATGAGCAGTTCTTC
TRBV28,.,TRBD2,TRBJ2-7,CACAPGLAGPYEQYF,TGTGCCTGCGCCCCGGGACTAGCGGGTCCCTACGAGCAGTACTTC
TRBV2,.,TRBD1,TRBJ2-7,CASTRDRDYEQYF,TGTGCCAGCACCAGGGACAGAGACTACGAGCAGTACTTC
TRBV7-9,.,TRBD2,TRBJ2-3,CASRSSGRRTDTQYF,TGTGCCAGCAGGTCGAGCGGGAGAAGAACAGATACGCAGTATTTT
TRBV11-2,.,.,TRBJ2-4,CASSQQGGQNIQYF,TGTGCCAGCAGCCAACAGGGGGGGCAAAACATTCAGTACTTC
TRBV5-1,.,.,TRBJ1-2,CASSSRDTYGYTF,TGCGCCAGCAGCTCCCGGGACACCTATGGCTACACCTTC
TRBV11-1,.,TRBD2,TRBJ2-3,CASSLGGLAGGGTDTQYF,TGTGCCAGCAGCTTAGGGGGACTAGCGGGAGGAGGGACAGATACGCAGTATTTT
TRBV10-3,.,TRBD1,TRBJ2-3,CAISGPGQGGNTQYF,TGTGCCATCAGTGGACCGGGACAGGGAGGTAATACGCAGTATTTT
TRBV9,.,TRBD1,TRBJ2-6,CASSVDRTGAGLTNVLTF,TGTGCCAGCAGCGTAGATAGGACAGGTGCCGGTTTGACCAACGTCCTGACTTTC
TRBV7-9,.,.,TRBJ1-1,CASSLVPGNTEAFF,TGTGCCAGCAGCTTAGTGCCAGGGAACACTGAAGCTTTCTTT
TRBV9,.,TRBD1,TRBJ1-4,CASSVTGRSEKLFF,TGTGCCAGCAGCGTGACAGGGCGAAGTGAAAAACTGTTTTTT
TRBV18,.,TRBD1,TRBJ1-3,CASSPGTEANTIYF,TGTGCCAGCTCACCAGGGACAGAGGCGAACACCATATATTTT
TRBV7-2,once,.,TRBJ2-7,CASSSTGGPGEQYF,TGTGCCAGCAGCTCGACTGGAGGGCCCGGCGAGCAGTACTTC
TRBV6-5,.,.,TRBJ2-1,CASSYSDRVSYNEQFF,TGTGCCAGCAGTTACTCGGACAGAGTCTCCTACAATGAGCAGTTCTTC
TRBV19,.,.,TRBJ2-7,CASRADWSSGGQYF,TGTGCCAGTAGGGCAGACTGGAGCTCCGGGGGGCAGTACTTC
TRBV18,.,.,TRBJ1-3,CASSPWTVGASGNTIYF,TGTGCCAGCTCACCCTGGACAGTCGGGGCATCTGGAAACACCATATATTTT
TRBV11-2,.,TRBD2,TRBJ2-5,CASSSVSGSPVETQYF,TGTGCCAGCAGCTCTGTTAGCGGGAGCCCAGTAGAGACCCAGTACTTC
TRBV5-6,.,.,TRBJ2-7,CASSLVLATPYYEQYF,TGTGCCAGCAGCCTGGTTCTAGCGACACCTTATTACGAGCAGTACTTC
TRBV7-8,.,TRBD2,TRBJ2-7,CASSTIYSGRRDEQYF,TGTGCCAGCAGCACAATCTATAGCGGGAGACGGGACGAGCAGTACTTC
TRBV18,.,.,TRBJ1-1,CASSPDREMNTEAFF,TGTGCCAGCTCACCAGACAGAGAAATGAACACTGAAGCTTTCTTT
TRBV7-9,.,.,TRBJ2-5,CASSLLLQRETQYF,TGTGCCAGCAGCTTATTGTTGCAGCGGGAGACCCAGTACTTC
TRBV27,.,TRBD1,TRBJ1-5,CASSSGTGDGPQHF,TGTGCCAGCAGTTCCGGGACAGGGGATGGGCCCCAGCATTTT
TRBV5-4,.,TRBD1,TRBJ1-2,CASSSWTGDYGYTF,TGTGCCAGCAGCTCCTGGACAGGGGACTATGGCTACACCTTC
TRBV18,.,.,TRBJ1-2,CASSPRAGQGGDYGYTF,TGTGCCAGCTCACCACGAGCTGGGCAGGGAGGGGACTATGGCTACACCTTC